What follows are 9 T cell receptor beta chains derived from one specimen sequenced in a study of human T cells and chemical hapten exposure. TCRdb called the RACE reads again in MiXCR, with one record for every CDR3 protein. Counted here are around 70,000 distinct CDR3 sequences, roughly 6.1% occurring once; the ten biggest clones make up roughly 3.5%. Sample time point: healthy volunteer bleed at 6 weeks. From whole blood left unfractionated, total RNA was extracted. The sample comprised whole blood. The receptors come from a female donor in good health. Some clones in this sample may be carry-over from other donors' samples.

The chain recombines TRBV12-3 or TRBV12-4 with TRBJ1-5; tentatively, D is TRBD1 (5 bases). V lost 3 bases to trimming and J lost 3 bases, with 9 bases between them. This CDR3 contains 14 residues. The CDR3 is CASSFWGPNQPQHF. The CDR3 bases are TGTGCCAGCAGTTTTTGGGGCCCCAATCAGCCCCAGCATTTT.

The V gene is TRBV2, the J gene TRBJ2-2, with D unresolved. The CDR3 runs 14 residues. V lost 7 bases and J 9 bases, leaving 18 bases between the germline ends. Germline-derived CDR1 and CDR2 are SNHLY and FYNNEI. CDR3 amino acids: CASTLDPWFRELFF. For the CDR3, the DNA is TGTGCCAGCACTCTGGATCCTTGGTTCCGGGAGCTGTTTTTT. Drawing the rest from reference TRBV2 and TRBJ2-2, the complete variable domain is EPEVTQTPSHQVTQMGQEVILRCVPISNHLYFYWYRQILGQKVEFLVSFYNNEISEKSEIFDDQFSVERPDGSNFTLKIRSTKLEDSAMYFCASTLDPWFRELFFGEGSRLTVL.

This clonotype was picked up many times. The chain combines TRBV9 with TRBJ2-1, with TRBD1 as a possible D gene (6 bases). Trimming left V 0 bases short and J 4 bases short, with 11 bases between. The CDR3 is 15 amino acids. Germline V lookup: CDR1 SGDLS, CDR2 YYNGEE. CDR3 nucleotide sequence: TGTGCCAGCAGCGTAGGCCCAGGGGCTTACAATGAGCAGTTCTTC. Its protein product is CASSVGPGAYNEQFF.

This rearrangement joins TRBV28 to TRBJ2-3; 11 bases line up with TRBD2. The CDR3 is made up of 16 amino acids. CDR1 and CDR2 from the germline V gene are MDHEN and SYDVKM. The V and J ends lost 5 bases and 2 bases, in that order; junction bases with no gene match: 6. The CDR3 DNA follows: TGTGCCAGCAGTCCCACTAGCGGGAGCCTCACAGATACGCAGTATTTT. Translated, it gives CASSPTSGSLTDTQYF. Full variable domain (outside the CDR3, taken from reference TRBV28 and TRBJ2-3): DVKVTQSSRYLVKRTGEKVFLECVQDMDHENMFWYRQDPGLGLRLIYFSYDVKMKEKGDIPEGYSVSREKKERFSLILESASTNQTSMYLCASSPTSGSLTDTQYFGPGTRLTVL.

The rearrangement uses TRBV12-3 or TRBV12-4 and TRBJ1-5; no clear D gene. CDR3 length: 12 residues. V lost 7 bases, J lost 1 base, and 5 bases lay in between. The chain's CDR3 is CASKDSNQPQHF. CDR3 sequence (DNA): TGTGCCAGCAAGGACAGCAATCAGCCCCAGCATTTT.

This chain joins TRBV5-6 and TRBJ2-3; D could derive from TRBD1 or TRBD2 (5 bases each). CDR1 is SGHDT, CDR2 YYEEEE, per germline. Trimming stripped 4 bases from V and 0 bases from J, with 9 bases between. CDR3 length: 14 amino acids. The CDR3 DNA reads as TGTGCCAGCAGCCGACGGGGCAGCACAGATACGCAGTATTTT. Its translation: CASSRRGSTDTQYF.

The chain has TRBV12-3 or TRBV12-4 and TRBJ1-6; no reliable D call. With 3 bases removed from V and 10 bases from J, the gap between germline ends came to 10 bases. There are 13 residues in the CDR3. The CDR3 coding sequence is TGTGCCAGCAGTTTCCAGACTTACTCACCCCTCCACTTT. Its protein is CASSFQTYSPLHF.

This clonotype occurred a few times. This CDR3 is CASSEGKLFF. The CDR3 region has the DNA TGTGCCAGCTCAGAGGGTAAACTGTTTTTT. This chain uses TRBV6-1 with TRBJ1-4; D not resolved. This CDR3 is 10 amino acids long. The V end lost 8 bases, the J end lost 11 bases, and 9 bases lay between the germline ends. The V gene's germline CDR1 is MNHNS and CDR2 SASEGT.

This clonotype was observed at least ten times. This CDR3 is CSARAAGRLLNQPQHF. The DNA of the CDR3 is TGCAGTGCTAGAGCCGCAGGGAGGCTACTTAATCAGCCCCAGCATTTT. This chain links TRBV20-1 with TRBJ1-5, with D perhaps TRBD1 (5 bases). This CDR3 has 16 residues. Germline CDR1 DFQATT, CDR2 SNEGSKA (reference sequence). Trimming took off 1 base at V and 4 bases at J, with 17 bases between the two ends.